The present T cell receptor beta chain was sequenced within a study of T cell responses to AZD1222 COVID-19 vaccine. Sequencing was performed with immunoSEQ multiplex PCR; in TCRdb, only in-frame clones are kept and a portion is missing. The sample has approximately 140,000 clones; around 90% are singletons. Details on this clone: The antigen is undetermined.

Study observations and caveats: All repertoire sampling was performed exclusively after the peak T cell response. At baseline, seropositivity was found in only a handful of AZD1222 recipients.

The receptor comes from an adult in good health. The specimen comprised peripheral blood, sampled on day 0 of AZD1222 vaccination.

Written as DNA, the CDR3 is TGTGCCAGCAGCGCAGGCGGGCCGAACACCGGGGAGCTGTTTTTT. Encoded protein: CASSAGGPNTGELFF. The rearrangement joins TRBV7-9 to TRBJ2-2; D is perhaps TRBD2 (5 bases). Trimming shortened V by 5 bases and J by 0 bases, and 10 bases separated the two germline ends. This CDR3 comprises 15 residues. The germline gives CDR1 SEHNR, CDR2 FQNEAQ (reference sequence).